This T cell receptor beta chain was captured by sequencing in a study of CD8 T cells in ankylosing spondylitis. Findings of the study overall: In reactive arthritis synovial fluid and blood, some motif variants had been reported before. It was reported that disease-linked clones were significantly enriched in matched ankylosing spondylitis synovial fluid. Ankylosing spondylitis blood seemed to carry a telltale TCR beta motif made of under ten highly homologous variants.

This clonotype came up a few times. Antigen specificity is unknown. Quantitative 5'-RACE was performed with molecular barcodes, and it yielded the TCR beta libraries. Via MiXCR, TCRdb re-called the 5' RACE reads, giving one row per CDR3 protein. The table shows around 430,000 distinct CDR3 sequences, with roughly 17% occurring only once. Trimming removed 1 base from V and 0 bases from J, with 17 bases in between. Germline lookup yields CDR1 DFQATT and CDR2 SNEGSKA (reference sequence). The CDR3 length is 17 residues. This clonotype was sampled from a male donor with ankylosing spondylitis. The sequenced sample was blood, either unsorted or a sorted T cell fraction (not recorded which). The chain combines TRBV20-1 with TRBJ2-3, with D unclear. The CDR3 DNA reads as TGCAGTGCTAGAGGTTTGGTCCGAAAGACTAGCACAGATACGCAGTATTTT. Translating it yields CSARGLVRKTSTDTQYF.